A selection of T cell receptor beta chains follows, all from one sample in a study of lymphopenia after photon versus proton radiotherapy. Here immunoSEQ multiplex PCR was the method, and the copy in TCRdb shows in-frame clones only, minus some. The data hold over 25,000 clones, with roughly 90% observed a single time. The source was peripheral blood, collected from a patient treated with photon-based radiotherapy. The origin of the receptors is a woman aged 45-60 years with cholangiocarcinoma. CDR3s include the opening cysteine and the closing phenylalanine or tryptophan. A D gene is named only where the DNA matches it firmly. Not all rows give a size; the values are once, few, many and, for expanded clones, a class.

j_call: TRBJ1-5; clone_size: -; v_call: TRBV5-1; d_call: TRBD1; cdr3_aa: CASSLEGASNQPQHF; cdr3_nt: TGCGCCAGCAGCTTGGAGGGGGCGAGCAATCAGCCCCAGCATTTT
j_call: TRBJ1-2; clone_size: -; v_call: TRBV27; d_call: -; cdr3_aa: CASSYDSSMYYGYTF; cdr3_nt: TGTGCCAGCAGCTACGACAGTAGTATGTACTATGGCTACACCTTC
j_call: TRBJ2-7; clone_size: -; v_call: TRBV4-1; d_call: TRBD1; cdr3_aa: CASSGTGGSYEQYF; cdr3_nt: TGCGCCAGCAGCGGGACAGGGGGATCCTACGAGCAGTACTTC
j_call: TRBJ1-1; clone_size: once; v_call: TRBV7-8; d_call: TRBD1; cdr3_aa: CASSRTGLNTEAFF; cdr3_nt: TGTGCCAGCAGCCGGACAGGGCTGAACACTGAAGCTTTCTTT
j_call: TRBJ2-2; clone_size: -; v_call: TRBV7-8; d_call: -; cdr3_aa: CASSLMGQNTGELFF; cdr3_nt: TGTGCCAGCAGCTTAATGGGACAGAACACCGGGGAGCTGTTTTTT
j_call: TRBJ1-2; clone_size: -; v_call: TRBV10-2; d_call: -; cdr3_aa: CASSEQNYGYTF; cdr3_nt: TGCGCCAGCAGTGAGCAAAACTATGGCTACACCTTC
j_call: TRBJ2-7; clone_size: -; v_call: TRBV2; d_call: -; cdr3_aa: CASRSLRNRASYEQYF; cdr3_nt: TGTGCCAGCAGATCCCTACGGAACAGGGCATCCTACGAGCAGTACTTC
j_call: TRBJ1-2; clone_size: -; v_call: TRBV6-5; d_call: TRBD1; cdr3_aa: CASSYVSDRAFGYTF; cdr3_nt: TGTGCCAGCAGTTACGTTTCGGACAGGGCCTTTGGCTACACCTTC
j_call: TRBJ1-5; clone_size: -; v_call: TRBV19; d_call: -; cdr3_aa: CASSNEQGWQPQHF; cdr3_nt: TGTGCCAGTAGCAATGAACAGGGATGGCAGCCCCAGCATTTT
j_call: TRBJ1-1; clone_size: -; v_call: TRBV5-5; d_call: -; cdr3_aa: CASRRGDSYPEAFF; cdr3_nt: TGTGCCAGCAGGCGGGGGGATTCTTATCCTGAAGCTTTCTTT
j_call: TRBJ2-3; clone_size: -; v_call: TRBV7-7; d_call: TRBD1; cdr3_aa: CASSFRDRVSDTQYF; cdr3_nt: TGTGCTAGCAGCTTCCGTGACAGGGTCTCAGATACGCAGTATTTT
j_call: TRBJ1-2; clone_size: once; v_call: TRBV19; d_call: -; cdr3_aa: CASSTGGTGLLGYTF; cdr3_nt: TGTGCCAGTAGTACAGGTGGAACAGGGCTACTCGGCTACACCTTC
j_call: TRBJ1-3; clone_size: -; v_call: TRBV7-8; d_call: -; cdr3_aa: CASSLGQSSGNTIYF; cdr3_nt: TGTGCCAGCAGCTTAGGTCAGAGCTCTGGAAACACCATATATTTT
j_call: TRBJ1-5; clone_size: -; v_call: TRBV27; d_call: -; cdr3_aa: CASRRGIVSNQPQHF; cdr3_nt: TGTGCCAGCAGGCGAGGAATTGTTAGCAATCAGCCCCAGCATTTT
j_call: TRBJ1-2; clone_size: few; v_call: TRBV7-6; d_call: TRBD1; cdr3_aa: CASSPRQGGYTF; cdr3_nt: TGTGCCAGCAGCCCACGACAGGGTGGCTACACCTTC
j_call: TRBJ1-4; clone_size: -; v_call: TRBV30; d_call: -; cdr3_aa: CAWSSTGKLFF; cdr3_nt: TGTGCCTGGAGTTCCACGGGAAAACTGTTTTTT
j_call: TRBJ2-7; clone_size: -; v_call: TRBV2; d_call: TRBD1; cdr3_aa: CASSVRQGRPYEQYF; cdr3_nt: TGTGCCAGCAGTGTAAGACAGGGCCGCCCCTACGAGCAGTACTTC